This T cell receptor (beta chain) was recovered during a study of control samples from healthy donors and cancer patients. The CDR3 totals 16 residues. V was clipped by 7 bases and J by 3 bases; unmatched bases: 11. Germline assignment: CDR1 KGHDR and CDR2 SFDVKD. Clones were sequenced by immunoSEQ multiplex PCR, and TCRdb holds only the in-frame ones, with some missing. The sample consists of 45,000 to 55,000 clones, over 85% of them appearing once. The receptor was derived from a woman aged 45-59 years with head and neck cancer. J is TRBJ1-5 and V is TRBV24-1; 7 nucleotides match TRBD1. Sequenced: PBMCs. CDR3 residues: CATSPSTTGNNQPQHF. The CDR3 nucleotides read TGTGCCACCAGCCCCTCTACGACAGGGAACAATCAGCCCCAGCATTTT.